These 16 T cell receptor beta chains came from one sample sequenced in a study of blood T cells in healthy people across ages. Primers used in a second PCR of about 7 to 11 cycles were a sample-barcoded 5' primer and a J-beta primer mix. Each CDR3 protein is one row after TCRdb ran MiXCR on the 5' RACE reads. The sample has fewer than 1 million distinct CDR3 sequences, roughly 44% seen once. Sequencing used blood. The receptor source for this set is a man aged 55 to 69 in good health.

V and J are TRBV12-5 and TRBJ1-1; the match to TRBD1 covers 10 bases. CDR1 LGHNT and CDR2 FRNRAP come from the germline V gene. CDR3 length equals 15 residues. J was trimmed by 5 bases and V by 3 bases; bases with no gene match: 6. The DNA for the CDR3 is TGTGCTAGTGGTTTTCCCGGACAGGGGGGTACTGAAGCTTTCTTT. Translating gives CASGFPGQGGTEAFF.

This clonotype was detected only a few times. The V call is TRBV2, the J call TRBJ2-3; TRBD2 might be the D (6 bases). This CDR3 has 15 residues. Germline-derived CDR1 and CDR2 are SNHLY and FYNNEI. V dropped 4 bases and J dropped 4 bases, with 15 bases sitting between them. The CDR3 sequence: CASSVIYGGSDTQYF. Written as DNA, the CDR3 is TGTGCCAGCAGTGTTATTTACGGGGGTTCAGATACGCAGTATTTT.

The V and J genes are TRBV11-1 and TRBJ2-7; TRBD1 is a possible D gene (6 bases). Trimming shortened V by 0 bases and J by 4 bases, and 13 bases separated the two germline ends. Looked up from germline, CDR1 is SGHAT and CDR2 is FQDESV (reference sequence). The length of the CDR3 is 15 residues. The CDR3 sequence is CASSLASDRLYEQYF. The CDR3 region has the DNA TGTGCCAGCAGCTTAGCCTCGGACAGACTTTACGAGCAGTACTTC. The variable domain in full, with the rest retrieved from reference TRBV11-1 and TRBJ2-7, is EAEVAQSPRYKITEKSQAVAFWCDPISGHATLYWYRQILGQGPELLVQFQDESVVDDSQLPKDRFSAERLKGVDSTLKIQPAELGDSAMYLCASSLASDRLYEQYFGPGTRLTVT.

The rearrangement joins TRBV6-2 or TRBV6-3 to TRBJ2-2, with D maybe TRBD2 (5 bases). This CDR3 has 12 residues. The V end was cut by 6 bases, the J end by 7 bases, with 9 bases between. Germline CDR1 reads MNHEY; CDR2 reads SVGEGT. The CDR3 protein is CASRNGGGELFF. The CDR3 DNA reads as TGTGCCAGCAGAAACGGAGGCGGGGAGCTGTTTTTT.

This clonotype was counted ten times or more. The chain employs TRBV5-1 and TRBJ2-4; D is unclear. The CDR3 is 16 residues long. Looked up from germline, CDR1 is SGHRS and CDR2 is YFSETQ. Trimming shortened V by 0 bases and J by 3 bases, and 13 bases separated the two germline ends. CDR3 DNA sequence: TGCGCCAGCAGCTTGGACGGCAGTAAGAGCAAAAACATTCAGTACTTC. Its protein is CASSLDGSKSKNIQYF.

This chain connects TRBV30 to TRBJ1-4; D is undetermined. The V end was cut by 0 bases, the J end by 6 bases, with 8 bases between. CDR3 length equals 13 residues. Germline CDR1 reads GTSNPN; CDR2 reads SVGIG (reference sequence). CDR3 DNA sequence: TGTGCCTGGAGTGTACACCATGATGAAAAACTGTTTTTT. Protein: CAWSVHHDEKLFF. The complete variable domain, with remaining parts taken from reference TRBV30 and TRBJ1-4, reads SQTIHQWPATLVQPVGSPLSLECTVEGTSNPNLYWYRQAAGRGLQLLFYSVGIGQISSEVPQNLSASRPQDRQFILSSKKLLLSDSGFYLCAWSVHHDEKLFFGSGTQLSVL.

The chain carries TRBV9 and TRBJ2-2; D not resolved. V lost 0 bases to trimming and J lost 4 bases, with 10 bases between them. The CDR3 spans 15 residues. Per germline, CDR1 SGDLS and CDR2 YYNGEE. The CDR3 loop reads CASSVGHVGTGELFF. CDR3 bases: TGTGCCAGCAGCGTAGGTCACGTTGGCACCGGGGAGCTGTTTTTT.

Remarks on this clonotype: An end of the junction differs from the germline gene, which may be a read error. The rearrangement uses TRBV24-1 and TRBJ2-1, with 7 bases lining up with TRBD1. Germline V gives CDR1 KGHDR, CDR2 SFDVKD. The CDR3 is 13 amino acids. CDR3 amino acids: CVTSELQGNEQFF. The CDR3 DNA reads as TGTGTCACCAGTGAGTTACAGGGGAATGAGCAGTTCTTC.

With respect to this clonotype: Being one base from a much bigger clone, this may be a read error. The DNA for the CDR3 is TGTGCCAGCAGCCAAGGGGCCATTTCCCGAGAGACCCAGTACTTC. Its protein product is CASSQGAISRETQYF. V usage is TRBV14 and J usage is TRBJ2-4; D unresolved. The DNA end lines up better with TRBJ2-5; the J call may be wrong. CDR1 is SGHDN, CDR2 FVKESK, per germline. The CDR3 sequence is 15 residues long.

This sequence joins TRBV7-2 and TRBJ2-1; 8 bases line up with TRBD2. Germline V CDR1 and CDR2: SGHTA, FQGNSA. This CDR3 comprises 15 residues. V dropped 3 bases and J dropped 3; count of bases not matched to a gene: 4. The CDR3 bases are TGTGCCAGCAGCTTGAGCGGGGGCTACTACAATGAGCAGTTCTTC. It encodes CASSLSGGYYNEQFF.

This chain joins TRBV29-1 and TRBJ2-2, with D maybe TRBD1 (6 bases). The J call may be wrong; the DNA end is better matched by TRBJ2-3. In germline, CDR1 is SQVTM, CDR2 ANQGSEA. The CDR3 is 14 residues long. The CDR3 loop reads CSVEDEGHTDTQYF. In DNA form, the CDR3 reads TGCAGCGTTGAAGATGAGGGACACACAGATACGCAGTATTTT.

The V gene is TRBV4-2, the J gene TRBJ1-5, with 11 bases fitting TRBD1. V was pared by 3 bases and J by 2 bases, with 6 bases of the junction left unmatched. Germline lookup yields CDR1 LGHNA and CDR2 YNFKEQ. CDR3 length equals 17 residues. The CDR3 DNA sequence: TGTGCCAGCAGCCAGACGGGACAGGGGGAGCGCAATCAGCCCCAGCATTTT. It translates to CASSQTGQGERNQPQHF.

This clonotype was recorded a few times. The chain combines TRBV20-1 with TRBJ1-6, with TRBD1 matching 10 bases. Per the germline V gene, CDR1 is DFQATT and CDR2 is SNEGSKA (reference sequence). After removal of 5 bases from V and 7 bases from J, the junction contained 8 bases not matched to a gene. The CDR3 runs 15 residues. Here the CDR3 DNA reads TGCAGTGCTGTCGAGACAGGGGGCTTAAATTCACCCCTCCACTTT. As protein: CSAVETGGLNSPLHF.

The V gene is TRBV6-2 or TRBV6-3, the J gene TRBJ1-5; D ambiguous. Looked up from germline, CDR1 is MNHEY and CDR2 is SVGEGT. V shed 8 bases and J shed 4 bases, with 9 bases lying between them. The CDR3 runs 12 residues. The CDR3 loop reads CASQDLNQPQHF. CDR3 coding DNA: TGTGCCAGCCAGGACCTTAATCAGCCCCAGCATTTT.

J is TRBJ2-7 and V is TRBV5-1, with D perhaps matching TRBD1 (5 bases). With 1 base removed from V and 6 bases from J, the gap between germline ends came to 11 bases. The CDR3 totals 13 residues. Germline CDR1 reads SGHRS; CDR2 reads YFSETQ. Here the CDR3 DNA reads TGCGCCAGCAGCTTGTCACCCAGGGCCGAGCAGTACTTC. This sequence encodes CASSLSPRAEQYF.

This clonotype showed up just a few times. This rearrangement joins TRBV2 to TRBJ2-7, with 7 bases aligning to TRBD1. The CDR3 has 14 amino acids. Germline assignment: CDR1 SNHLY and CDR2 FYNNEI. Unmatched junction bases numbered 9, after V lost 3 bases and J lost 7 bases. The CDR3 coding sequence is TGTGCCAGCAGTGACGGGACAGCACTACGAGAGCAGTACTTC. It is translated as CASSDGTALREQYF.